These T cell receptor beta chains were read from a single sample in a study of T-cell reconstitution after alpha-beta-depleted transplantation in children. MiXCR, applied by TCRdb to the PCR reads, yields one record per CDR3 protein. The sample shows some 600,000 distinct CDR3 sequences, 16% of them seen only once. The sequenced sample was PBMCs from the stem cell graft donor, obtained from the stem cell graft. The source is a human donor who donated a stem cell graft to a child with acute myeloid leukemia. The CDR3 runs from the conserved cysteine through the conserved F or W. The order of the fields is clone size, V gene, CDR3 length, D gene, J gene, CDR3 DNA, CDR3 protein. A D gene is named only where the DNA matches it firmly. Where a row states a size, it is once, few, many or the class of an expanded clone; other rows omit it.

-	TRBV13	15	TRBD1	TRBJ2-7	TGTGCCAGCAGCCCTCGGACAGGGATGGGCTACGAGCAGTACTTC	CASSPRTGMGYEQYF
many	TRBV20-1	14	-	TRBJ2-2	TGCAGTGCAAAGGCAGGGGGGGACACCGGGGAGCTGTTTTTT	CSAKAGGDTGELFF
-	TRBV20-1	12	-	TRBJ1-3	TGCAGTGCTAGTGGGTTTCGAAACACCATATATTTT	CSASGFRNTIYF
many	TRBV29-1	14	TRBD1	TRBJ2-1	TGCAGCGTTGTCCCAGACAGGGCAGGCAATGAGCAGTTCTTC	CSVVPDRAGNEQFF
-	TRBV3-1	14	TRBD1	TRBJ2-2	TGTGCCAGCACTGGTGCAGGGGGCACCGGGGAGCTGTTTTTT	CASTGAGGTGELFF
-	TRBV19	14	-	TRBJ2-1	TGTGCCAGTAGTATGGGAGACAACTACAATGAGCAGTTCTTC	CASSMGDNYNEQFF
many	TRBV20-1	13	-	TRBJ1-1	TGCAGTGCTAGATTTTACGGGAACACTGAAGCTTTCTTT	CSARFYGNTEAFF
many	TRBV29-1	13	-	TRBJ2-4	TGCAGCGCCGAAGGGGGGGCCAAAAACATTCAGTACTTC	CSAEGGAKNIQYF
-	TRBV29-1	13	TRBD1	TRBJ2-2	TGCAGCGTTGAAGAAGGGGGCGCCGGGGAGCTGTTTTTT	CSVEEGGAGELFF
-	TRBV20-1	13	TRBD1	TRBJ2-1	TGCAGTGCTAGGTCCAGGGGGTACAATGAGCAGTTCTTC	CSARSRGYNEQFF
many	TRBV20-1	13	-	TRBJ2-4	TGCAGTGCTAGAGACCAGCATGCAGACATTCAGTACTTC	CSARDQHADIQYF
once	TRBV7-6	14	TRBD1	TRBJ1-2	TGTGCCAGCAGCCAAGACAGGGGGCTCGATGGCTACACCTTC	CASSQDRGLDGYTF
-	TRBV29-1	13	-	TRBJ1-1	TGCAGCGTTCTCTATTGGGAAAACCCTGAAGCTTTCTTT	CSVLYWENPEAFF
many	TRBV4-2	15	-	TRBJ1-5	TGTGCCAGCAGCCAAGAAGGTGAGGGCTATCAGCCCCAGCATTTT	CASSQEGEGYQPQHF
many	TRBV7-2	15	-	TRBJ2-3	TGTGCCAGCAGCTTAGGGCCAGGGAGGATAGATACGCAGTATTTT	CASSLGPGRIDTQYF
many	TRBV20-1	14	-	TRBJ2-7	TGCAGTGCTAGGGCTCCGACTAGATCCTACGAGCAGTACTTC	CSARAPTRSYEQYF
many	TRBV20-1	15	-	TRBJ2-1	TGCAGTGCTAGAGATTCTTCCGAGGCTAAGGGAGAGCAGTTCTTC	CSARDSSEAKGEQFF
many	TRBV5-5	14	-	TRBJ1-2	TGTGCCAGCAGCTTGTTACCAGGGGACTATGGCTACACCTTC	CASSLLPGDYGYTF
-	TRBV12-3/TRBV12-4	13	-	TRBJ2-2	TGTGCCAGCAGTCCCTCAGAGGGCCGGGAGCTGCTTTTT	CASSPSEGRELLF
few	TRBV11-2	18	TRBD2	TRBJ2-3	TGTGCCAGCAGCTTAGGGTATGATGCGGGGGGGCCAGAAGATACGCAGTATTTT	CASSLGYDAGGPEDTQYF
-	TRBV28	12	-	TRBJ1-1	TGTGCCAGCAGTTTCACAGGTTATGAAGCTTTCTTT	CASSFTGYEAFF
-	TRBV5-4	15	TRBD1	TRBJ1-3	TGTGCCAGCAGCATCCGGGACAGCTCTGGAAACACCATATATTTT	CASSIRDSSGNTIYF
few	TRBV7-3	18	TRBD2	TRBJ2-2	TGTGCCAGCAGCTTATATGGGACTAGCGGGTCGAACACCGGGGAGCTGTTTTTT	CASSLYGTSGSNTGELFF
-	TRBV7-9	12	-	TRBJ1-1	TGTGCCAGCAGCTTCGACGGGGGGGTGGCTTTCTTT	CASSFDGGVAFF
few	TRBV6-5	16	-	TRBJ1-5	TGTGCCAGCAGTTACTCGACCGGTGATGGTAGTCAGCCCCAGCATTTT	CASSYSTGDGSQPQHF
few	TRBV7-2	16	-	TRBJ1-3	TGTGCCAGCAGCGTAACATATGGGTTATCTGGAAACACCATATATTTT	CASSVTYGLSGNTIYF
many	TRBV29-1	12	-	TRBJ1-2	TGCAGCGTTGTCCGACCCAGCACCGGCTACACCTTC	CSVVRPSTGYTF
many	TRBV20-1	15	-	TRBJ1-2	TGCAGTGCCCCCCCCGGTTTTGTCAGGGTCAATGGCTACACCTTC	CSAPPGFVRVNGYTF
once	TRBV11-1	15	-	TRBJ2-1	TGTGCCAGCAGCTTTGGGATAGCAGGGCCCAATGAGCAGTTCTTC	CASSFGIAGPNEQFF
many	TRBV20-1	13	TRBD1	TRBJ2-5	TGCAGTGCTAGAGGAGACAGGGAAGAGACCCAGTACTTC	CSARGDREETQYF
-	TRBV29-1	13	TRBD1	TRBJ1-1	TGCAGCGTTGTGGGACAGTCACACACTGAAGCTTTCTTT	CSVVGQSHTEAFF
many	TRBV6-6	12	-	TRBJ1-1	TGTGCCAGCAGTGGTTTTCGGGGTGGTGCTTTCTTT	CASSGFRGGAFF
-	TRBV20-1	11	TRBD1	TRBJ1-2	TGCAGTGCTCCCGACAGGGAAGGCTACACCTTC	CSAPDREGYTF
few	TRBV20-1	14	-	TRBJ2-7	TGCAGTGCTAGAAAGCCTCTGCTCCCCCACGAGCAGTACTTC	CSARKPLLPHEQYF
many	TRBV20-1	16	TRBD2	TRBJ2-3	TGCAGTGCCGGACTAGCGGGGGGCCCTAGCACAGATACGCAGTATTTT	CSAGLAGGPSTDTQYF
many	TRBV5-1	13	-	TRBJ2-2	TGCGCCAGCAGCTCCCAGGAGGCCGGGGAGCTGTTTTTT	CASSSQEAGELFF
few	TRBV7-2	15	-	TRBJ2-6	TGTGCCAGCAGCCGAAGACTAGCTGGGGCCAACGTCCTGACTTTC	CASSRRLAGANVLTF
few	TRBV7-2	16	TRBD1	TRBJ2-3	TGTGCCAGCAGCTTATCCCGACAGGGTCTCACAGATACGCAGTATTTT	CASSLSRQGLTDTQYF
many	TRBV29-1	12	-	TRBJ2-7	TGCAGCGTTGAAAAAGGGGACTACGAGCAGTACTTC	CSVEKGDYEQYF
many	TRBV7-2	14	-	TRBJ1-2	TGTGCCAGCAGCTTAGAGGGGCAGGGAAAGGGCTACACCTTC	CASSLEGQGKGYTF
-	TRBV4-2	13	-	TRBJ2-7	TGTGCCAGCGGTACAGGATTCTCCTGCGAGCAGTACTTC	CASGTGFSCEQYF
-	TRBV30	13	-	TRBJ1-1	TGTGCCTGGAGTGTACATATGAACACTGAAGCTTTCTTT	CAWSVHMNTEAFF
few	TRBV12-5	15	-	TRBJ2-7	TGTGCTAGTGGTTTGCAAAGGAGCTCCGGCTACGAGCAGTACTTC	CASGLQRSSGYEQYF
many	TRBV20-1	15	TRBD2	TRBJ2-5	TGCAGTGCTAGTAAGGCGGGGGGGTTCCAAGAGACCCAGTACTTC	CSASKAGGFQETQYF
many	TRBV20-1	13	-	TRBJ1-4	TGCAGTGCCCATAGCAGGGCGCCCGAAAAACTGTTTTTT	CSAHSRAPEKLFF
many	TRBV7-2	16	-	TRBJ1-2	TGTGCCAGCAGCTCCCGTCCCGGGGCATGGAACTATGGCTACACCTTC	CASSSRPGAWNYGYTF
few	TRBV27	15	TRBD1	TRBJ2-7	TGTGCCAGCAGTCTCCAGGGACAGAGTAGTTACGAGCAGTACTTC	CASSLQGQSSYEQYF
many	TRBV20-1	19	TRBD2	TRBJ2-7	TGCAGTGCTAGAGACGCGGGACTAGCGGGGGATGTGACCTTGTACGAGCAGTACTTC	CSARDAGLAGDVTLYEQYF